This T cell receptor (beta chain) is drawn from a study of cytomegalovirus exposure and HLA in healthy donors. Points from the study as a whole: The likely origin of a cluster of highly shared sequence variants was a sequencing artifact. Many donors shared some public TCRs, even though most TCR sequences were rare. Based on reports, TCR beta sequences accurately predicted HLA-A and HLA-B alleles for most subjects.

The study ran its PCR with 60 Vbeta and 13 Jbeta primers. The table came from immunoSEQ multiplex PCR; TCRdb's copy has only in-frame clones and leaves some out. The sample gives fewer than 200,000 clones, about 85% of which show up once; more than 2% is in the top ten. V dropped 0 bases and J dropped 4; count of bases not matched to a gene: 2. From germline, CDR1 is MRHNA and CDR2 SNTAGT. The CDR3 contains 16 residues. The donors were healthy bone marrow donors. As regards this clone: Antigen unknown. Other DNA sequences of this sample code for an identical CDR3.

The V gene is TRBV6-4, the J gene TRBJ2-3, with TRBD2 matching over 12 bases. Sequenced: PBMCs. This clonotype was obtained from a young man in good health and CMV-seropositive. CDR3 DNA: TGTGCCAGCAGTGACTCGACTAGCGGGGGCGCAGATACGCAGTATTTT. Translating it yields CASSDSTSGGADTQYF.